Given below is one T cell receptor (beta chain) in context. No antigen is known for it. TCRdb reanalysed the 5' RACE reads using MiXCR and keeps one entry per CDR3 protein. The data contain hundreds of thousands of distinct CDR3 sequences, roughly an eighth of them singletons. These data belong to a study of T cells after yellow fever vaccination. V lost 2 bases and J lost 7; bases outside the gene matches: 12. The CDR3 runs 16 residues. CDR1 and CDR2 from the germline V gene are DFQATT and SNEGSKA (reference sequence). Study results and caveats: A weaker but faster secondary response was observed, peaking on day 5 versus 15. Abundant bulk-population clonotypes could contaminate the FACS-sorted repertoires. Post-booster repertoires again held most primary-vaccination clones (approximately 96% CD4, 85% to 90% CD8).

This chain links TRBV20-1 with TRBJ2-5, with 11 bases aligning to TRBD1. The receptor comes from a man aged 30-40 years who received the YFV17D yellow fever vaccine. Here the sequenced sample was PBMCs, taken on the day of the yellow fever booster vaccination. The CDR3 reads CSARNSEDRGQVTQYF. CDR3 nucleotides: TGCAGTGCTAGAAACTCCGAGGACAGGGGGCAGGTGACCCAGTACTTC.